The rows below give T cell receptor beta chains drawn from one sample of a study of T cell repertoires in cytomegalovirus infection. TCRdb itself ran the reads through MiXCR, one entry per CDR3 protein. This sample has tens of thousands of distinct CDR3 sequences, with about 4% found just once. Sequenced sample: PBMCs. These receptors were taken from a human donor in good health (CMV status not recorded). Some clones in this sample may be carry-over from other donors' samples. Both conserved end residues are part of each CDR3. Fields, in order: J gene, V gene, D gene, clone size, CDR3 protein, CDR3 DNA. The D gene is left open where the match is weak. Some rows have no size entry. The others give once, few or many, or a class for an expanded clone.

j_call: TRBJ1-6; v_call: TRBV7-7; d_call: TRBD1; clone_size: many; cdr3_aa: CASSFGQGTPLHF; cdr3_nt: TGTGCTAGCAGCTTTGGACAGGGAACACCCCTCCACTTT
j_call: TRBJ2-3; v_call: TRBV7-9; d_call: NA; clone_size: many; cdr3_aa: CASSLRGGTDTQYF; cdr3_nt: TGTGCCAGCAGCTTAAGGGGGGGCACAGATACGCAGTATTTT
j_call: TRBJ1-1; v_call: TRBV12-3/TRBV12-4; d_call: TRBD1; clone_size: many; cdr3_aa: CASTLTGGSGTEAFF; cdr3_nt: TGTGCCAGCACTCTGACAGGGGGCTCCGGCACTGAAGCTTTCTTT
j_call: TRBJ2-5; v_call: TRBV7-9; d_call: NA; clone_size: many; cdr3_aa: CASSGGRGLLGETQYF; cdr3_nt: TGTGCCAGCAGCGGGGGCAGGGGCCTCCTGGGTGAGACCCAGTACTTC
j_call: TRBJ1-4; v_call: TRBV27; d_call: NA; clone_size: many; cdr3_aa: CASSPSGGGVSNEKLFF; cdr3_nt: TGTGCCAGCAGTCCCTCCGGGGGGGGGGTGTCTAATGAAAAACTGTTTTTT
j_call: TRBJ1-1; v_call: TRBV7-2; d_call: TRBD1; clone_size: many; cdr3_aa: CASSFLIGTGDYTEAFF; cdr3_nt: TGTGCCAGCAGCTTCCTAATTGGGACAGGTGACTACACTGAAGCTTTCTTT
j_call: TRBJ2-1; v_call: TRBV30; d_call: TRBD1; clone_size: many; cdr3_aa: CAWSRGQVYNEQFF; cdr3_nt: TGTGCCTGGAGTCGTGGACAGGTGTACAATGAGCAGTTCTTC
j_call: TRBJ2-5; v_call: TRBV2; d_call: NA; clone_size: many; cdr3_aa: CASSDWGQSQETQYF; cdr3_nt: TGTGCCAGCAGTGACTGGGGGCAGTCCCAAGAGACCCAGTACTTC
j_call: TRBJ1-1; v_call: TRBV19; d_call: NA; clone_size: many; cdr3_aa: CASSDKTGVNTEAFF; cdr3_nt: TGTGCCAGTAGTGATAAGACAGGAGTGAACACTGAAGCTTTCTTT
j_call: TRBJ1-6; v_call: TRBV6-5; d_call: NA; clone_size: many; cdr3_aa: CASRAARTANSPLHF; cdr3_nt: TGTGCCAGCAGAGCCGCCCGGACAGCTAATTCACCCCTCCACTTT
j_call: TRBJ2-3; v_call: TRBV20-1; d_call: TRBD2; clone_size: many; cdr3_aa: CSASRLAGKDTQYF; cdr3_nt: TGCAGTGCTAGTAGACTAGCGGGGAAAGATACGCAGTATTTT
j_call: TRBJ1-5; v_call: TRBV6-5; d_call: NA; clone_size: many; cdr3_aa: CASSYAPGGNQPQHF; cdr3_nt: TGTGCCAGCAGTTACGCGCCAGGCGGCAATCAGCCCCAGCATTTT
j_call: TRBJ2-7; v_call: TRBV6-1; d_call: NA; clone_size: many; cdr3_aa: CASSDGFGQAYEQYF; cdr3_nt: TGTGCCAGCAGTGACGGATTCGGACAAGCCTACGAGCAGTACTTC
j_call: TRBJ1-1; v_call: TRBV7-8; d_call: TRBD1; clone_size: many; cdr3_aa: CASRQVPGQSPEAFF; cdr3_nt: TGTGCCAGCAGGCAAGTTCCGGGACAGTCCCCTGAAGCTTTCTTT
j_call: TRBJ2-1; v_call: TRBV10-2; d_call: NA; clone_size: NA; cdr3_aa: CASSGTGASYNEQFF; cdr3_nt: TGCGCCAGCAGTGGTACGGGAGCCTCCTACAATGAGCAGTTCTTC
j_call: TRBJ1-6; v_call: TRBV7-2; d_call: TRBD1; clone_size: medium-sized; cdr3_aa: CASSRGQGSNSPLHF; cdr3_nt: TGTGCCAGCAGCCGAGGACAGGGCTCTAATTCACCCCTCCACTTT
j_call: TRBJ2-7; v_call: TRBV27; d_call: NA; clone_size: many; cdr3_aa: CASSSPAYEQYF; cdr3_nt: TGTGCCAGCAGTTCCCCCGCCTACGAGCAGTACTTC
j_call: TRBJ1-2; v_call: TRBV28; d_call: NA; clone_size: many; cdr3_aa: CASSLYDSVGYTF; cdr3_nt: TGTGCCAGCAGTTTATATGATTCGGTCGGCTACACCTTC
j_call: TRBJ1-5; v_call: TRBV7-2; d_call: TRBD1; clone_size: few; cdr3_aa: CASSSIPGQGTGQPQHF; cdr3_nt: TGTGCCAGCAGCTCGATACCGGGACAGGGCACAGGGCAGCCCCAGCATTTT
j_call: TRBJ1-3; v_call: TRBV28; d_call: TRBD1; clone_size: many; cdr3_aa: CASRQTGAGNTIYF; cdr3_nt: TGTGCCAGCAGACAAACAGGGGCTGGAAACACCATATATTTT
j_call: TRBJ1-2; v_call: TRBV7-2; d_call: NA; clone_size: many; cdr3_aa: CASSLEAGHYTF; cdr3_nt: TGTGCCAGCAGCTTAGAGGCAGGGCACTACACCTTC
j_call: TRBJ1-6; v_call: TRBV7-9; d_call: TRBD1; clone_size: many; cdr3_aa: CASSRTKPGQGAFVNNSPLHF; cdr3_nt: TGTGCCAGCAGCCGTACCAAACCGGGACAGGGGGCATTCGTCAATAATTCACCCCTCCACTTT
j_call: TRBJ1-1; v_call: TRBV20-1; d_call: NA; clone_size: many; cdr3_aa: CSASRNTEAFF; cdr3_nt: TGCAGTGCTAGTAGGAACACTGAAGCTTTCTTT
j_call: TRBJ2-3; v_call: TRBV5-6; d_call: NA; clone_size: many; cdr3_aa: CASSFRASRTDTQYF; cdr3_nt: TGTGCCAGCAGCTTCAGGGCCTCGCGCACAGATACGCAGTATTTT
j_call: TRBJ1-4; v_call: TRBV30; d_call: NA; clone_size: many; cdr3_aa: CAWSVLVKSEKLFF; cdr3_nt: TGTGCCTGGAGTGTACTGGTGAAAAGTGAAAAACTGTTTTTT
j_call: TRBJ1-1; v_call: TRBV19; d_call: NA; clone_size: many; cdr3_aa: CASNRGEQGITEAFF; cdr3_nt: TGTGCCAGTAACCGGGGAGAACAGGGAATCACTGAAGCTTTCTTT
j_call: TRBJ2-1; v_call: TRBV7-9; d_call: TRBD1; clone_size: many; cdr3_aa: CASSLPDRGNEQFF; cdr3_nt: TGTGCCAGCAGCTTACCTGACAGGGGTAATGAGCAGTTCTTC
j_call: TRBJ1-6; v_call: TRBV6-1; d_call: NA; clone_size: many; cdr3_aa: CASSEKVSPLHF; cdr3_nt: TGTGCCAGCAGTGAAAAGGTCTCACCCCTCCACTTT
j_call: TRBJ2-2; v_call: TRBV10-3; d_call: TRBD1; clone_size: many; cdr3_aa: CAISETTGGNTGELFF; cdr3_nt: TGTGCCATCAGTGAGACGACAGGGGGTAACACCGGGGAGCTGTTTTTT
j_call: TRBJ1-6; v_call: TRBV27; d_call: NA; clone_size: many; cdr3_aa: CASSLLLNSPLHF; cdr3_nt: TGTGCCAGCAGTTTATTATTGAATTCACCCCTCCACTTT
j_call: TRBJ1-6; v_call: TRBV7-9; d_call: NA; clone_size: many; cdr3_aa: CASSLAYQEDNSPLHF; cdr3_nt: TGTGCCAGCAGCTTAGCGTATCAGGAGGATAATTCACCCCTCCACTTT
j_call: TRBJ2-7; v_call: TRBV7-4; d_call: NA; clone_size: many; cdr3_aa: CASSATLIGSDEQYF; cdr3_nt: TGTGCCAGCAGCGCCACCCTAATCGGGTCAGACGAGCAGTACTTC
j_call: TRBJ1-5; v_call: TRBV28; d_call: NA; clone_size: many; cdr3_aa: CASSSPVPEGNQPQHF; cdr3_nt: TGTGCCAGCAGTTCCCCGGTCCCCGAGGGCAATCAGCCCCAGCATTTT
j_call: TRBJ2-7; v_call: TRBV5-5; d_call: TRBD2; clone_size: many; cdr3_aa: CVSSLGLAGGLLPYEQYF; cdr3_nt: TGTGTCAGCAGCTTGGGACTAGCGGGGGGCTTACTTCCCTACGAGCAGTACTTC
j_call: TRBJ1-6; v_call: TRBV18; d_call: NA; clone_size: NA; cdr3_aa: CASPPGGLHNSPLHF; cdr3_nt: TGTGCCAGCCCACCCGGGGGACTCCATAATTCCCCCCTCCACTTT
j_call: TRBJ1-3; v_call: TRBV7-2; d_call: NA; clone_size: many; cdr3_aa: CASSQQDTIYF; cdr3_nt: TGTGCCAGCAGCCAGCAGGACACCATATATTTT
j_call: TRBJ2-1; v_call: TRBV27; d_call: NA; clone_size: many; cdr3_aa: CASTSGFASYNEQFF; cdr3_nt: TGTGCCAGCACTTCCGGTTTCGCGTCCTACAATGAGCAGTTCTTC
j_call: TRBJ1-5; v_call: TRBV30; d_call: NA; clone_size: many; cdr3_aa: CAWSDTGTTNQPQHF; cdr3_nt: TGTGCCTGGAGTGACACCGGGACTACCAATCAGCCCCAGCATTTT
j_call: TRBJ2-3; v_call: TRBV7-8; d_call: TRBD2; clone_size: many; cdr3_aa: CANGYGGTTDTQYF; cdr3_nt: TGTGCCAACGGTTACGGGGGGACCACAGATACGCAGTATTTT
j_call: TRBJ2-3; v_call: TRBV7-2; d_call: NA; clone_size: many; cdr3_aa: CASSLALSDTQYF; cdr3_nt: TGTGCCAGCAGCTTAGCGCTATCAGATACGCAGTATTTT
j_call: TRBJ1-4; v_call: TRBV28; d_call: NA; clone_size: many; cdr3_aa: CASSLEGGNEKLFF; cdr3_nt: TGTGCCAGCAGTTTGGAGGGGGGCAATGAAAAACTGTTTTTT
j_call: TRBJ1-1; v_call: TRBV7-3; d_call: NA; clone_size: many; cdr3_aa: CASSFSPGTTEAFF; cdr3_nt: TGTGCCAGCAGCTTCAGTCCAGGGACCACTGAAGCTTTCTTT
j_call: TRBJ1-1; v_call: TRBV19; d_call: NA; clone_size: many; cdr3_aa: CASNDRGYTEAFF; cdr3_nt: TGTGCCAGTAACGACCGGGGGTACACTGAAGCTTTCTTT
j_call: TRBJ1-2; v_call: TRBV7-2; d_call: NA; clone_size: many; cdr3_aa: CASSPGLDRPDYGYTF; cdr3_nt: TGTGCCAGCAGCCCAGGACTTGACCGGCCCGACTATGGCTACACCTTC
j_call: TRBJ1-6; v_call: TRBV27; d_call: NA; clone_size: many; cdr3_aa: CASRSSVSPLHF; cdr3_nt: TGTGCCAGCCGATCCTCGGTATCACCCCTCCACTTT
j_call: TRBJ2-3; v_call: TRBV27; d_call: TRBD2; clone_size: NA; cdr3_aa: CASSSGRLAGTDTQYF; cdr3_nt: TGTGCCAGCAGTTCCGGCCGACTAGCGGGAACAGATACGCAGTATTTT
j_call: TRBJ2-6; v_call: TRBV25-1; d_call: NA; clone_size: few; cdr3_aa: CASSEYGNRAAGANVLTF; cdr3_nt: TGTGCCAGCAGTGAATACGGAAACAGGGCTGCTGGGGCCAACGTCCTGACTTTC
j_call: TRBJ1-5; v_call: TRBV10-3; d_call: NA; clone_size: many; cdr3_aa: CAISESGVSGQPQHF; cdr3_nt: TGTGCCATCAGTGAGTCAGGGGTGAGTGGACAGCCCCAGCATTTT
j_call: TRBJ2-3; v_call: TRBV4-3; d_call: NA; clone_size: many; cdr3_aa: CASSPGGGPAPDTQYF; cdr3_nt: TGCGCCAGCAGCCCTGGCGGTGGCCCTGCCCCAGATACGCAGTATTTT
j_call: TRBJ2-1; v_call: TRBV7-2; d_call: NA; clone_size: many; cdr3_aa: CASSLLMVTFF; cdr3_nt: TGTGCCAGCAGCTTATTAATGGTCACGTTCTTC
j_call: TRBJ2-6; v_call: TRBV7-3; d_call: TRBD1; clone_size: many; cdr3_aa: CASSRQGSGANVLTF; cdr3_nt: TGTGCCAGCAGCAGACAGGGGTCTGGGGCCAACGTCCTGACTTTC